This is a list of T cell receptor beta chains from one sample in a study of graft-versus-host responses after intestinal transplantation. For these TCRs, the target antigens are not known. Generated by immunoSEQ multiplex PCR, the TCRdb table keeps only in-frame clones and is missing some. The table has about 93,000 clones, roughly 91% seen once; the top ten hold approximately 0.5%. Specimen: unstimulated CD8+ T cells sorted from spleen or lymph node cells, collected before intestinal transplant. The source is a human donor who received an intestinal transplant. The CDR3 runs from the conserved cysteine through the conserved F or W. D genes are given only for firm matches. Size values are once, few and many counts, or a class for expanded clones, and some rows have none.

CDR3 length,V gene,clone size,J gene,D gene,CDR3 DNA,CDR3 protein
16,TRBV9,-,TRBJ1-2,TRBD1,TGTGCCAGCAGCGTACATGGGACAGGGTCGGACTATGGCTACACCTTC,CASSVHGTGSDYGYTF
13,TRBV10-2,few,TRBJ2-7,TRBD1,TGCGCCGCCGCCGGGACAGGGGACTACGAGCAGTACTTC,CAAAGTGDYEQYF
13,TRBV19,few,TRBJ1-2,-,TGTGCCAGTTCCAGCGGGACGATACATGGCTACACCTTC,CASSSGTIHGYTF
16,TRBV4-1,-,TRBJ2-7,TRBD1,TGCGCCAGCAGCCAAGATAGTAGGGCAGGGGGCTACGAGCAGTACTTC,CASSQDSRAGGYEQYF
16,TRBV5-4,-,TRBJ2-5,-,TGTGCCAGCAGCTTCCTAACGACAGGCCTCCAAGAGACCCAGTACTTC,CASSFLTTGLQETQYF
15,TRBV6-1,-,TRBJ2-1,TRBD2,TGTGCCAGCAGGGTCCTAGCGGGAGGTTACGATGAGCAGTTCTTC,CASRVLAGGYDEQFF
15,TRBV30,-,TRBJ2-1,TRBD1,TGTGCCTGGAGTGTTCTCACAGGGGGGTACAATGAGCAGTTCTTC,CAWSVLTGGYNEQFF
17,TRBV27,-,TRBJ1-2,TRBD1,TGTGCCAGCAGTTTAAGGCAGGGGGCTTCGCTCCTGGATGGCTACACCTTC,CASSLRQGASLLDGYTF
16,TRBV4-3,-,TRBJ2-7,TRBD2,TGCGCCAGCAGCCAAGATTCAAGCGGGGGATCCTACGAGCAGTACTTC,CASSQDSSGGSYEQYF
16,TRBV2,-,TRBJ1-6,-,TGTGCCAGCAGTGAAGCAATGGGCGTAAACGGTATGGCCCTCCACTTT,CASSEAMGVNGMALHF
15,TRBV7-9,-,TRBJ1-1,-,TGTGCCACTCGAATCTTAGCGGAACCGAACACTGAAGCTTTCTTT,CATRILAEPNTEAFF
14,TRBV5-8,once,TRBJ1-2,-,TGTGCCAGCAGCTTTGGGGGCATGAACTATGGCTACACCTTC,CASSFGGMNYGYTF
16,TRBV27,-,TRBJ2-4,TRBD2,TGTGCCAGCAGTAACCTAGCGGGAGGGGGGGTAGTTATTCAGTACTTC,CASSNLAGGGVVIQYF
12,TRBV7-9,-,TRBJ1-2,-,TGTGCCAGCAGCTTAGTTACAGACCCCAATACCTTC,CASSLVTDPNTF
17,TRBV9,-,TRBJ2-3,TRBD1,TGTGCCAGCAGCGTACCACTACAGGGGTCTAGCACAGATACGCAGTATTTT,CASSVPLQGSSTDTQYF
14,TRBV7-9,few,TRBJ1-3,-,TGTGCCAGCAGTCCTCAGGGGATCGGAAACACCATATATTTT,CASSPQGIGNTIYF
15,TRBV19,-,TRBJ2-1,TRBD2,TGTGCCAGTAGTGGAGTCCGGGAGGGTTACAATGAGCAGTTCTTC,CASSGVREGYNEQFF
15,TRBV6-1,-,TRBJ2-7,-,TGTGCCAGCAGTGAAGGGCATGAAAGCTCCTACGAGCAGTACTTC,CASSEGHESSYEQYF
14,TRBV7-9,-,TRBJ2-7,-,TGTGCCAGCAGCGAGCCGGGACTGATCTACGAGCAGTACTTC,CASSEPGLIYEQYF
13,TRBV19,-,TRBJ1-1,-,TGTGCCAGTAGCCTAGGGGAGGTTTTCGAAGCTTTCTTT,CASSLGEVFEAFF
14,TRBV30,few,TRBJ2-1,TRBD2,TGTGCCTGGAGTCCTAGCGGGGGGGCAGGTGAGCAGTTCTTC,CAWSPSGGAGEQFF
16,TRBV7-6,-,TRBJ2-1,-,TGTGCCAGCAGCTTAGCAGGGGGGGCTTTATCTAATGAGCAGTTCTTC,CASSLAGGALSNEQFF
17,TRBV7-7,-,TRBJ2-7,TRBD2,TGTGCCAGCAGCCCACTTCCTAGCGGGAGTTTGTCCTACGAGCAGTACTTC,CASSPLPSGSLSYEQYF